The 27 T cell receptor beta chains reported below all come from one sample, sequenced in a study of blood T cell repertoires in COVID-19. Sequenced by immunoSEQ multiplex PCR; TCRdb stores in-frame clones only, minus some. The sample records some 280,000 clones, 85% being singletons. The specimen sequenced was peripheral blood. Receptors were obtained from a woman in her forties or fifties with active or convalescent COVID-19.

Regarding this clone: The same CDR3 arises from other DNA sequences in this sample as well. This chain joins TRBV7-6 and TRBJ2-1; 9 nucleotides line up with TRBD2. The germline gives CDR1 SGHVS, CDR2 FNYEAQ. The CDR3 consists of 15 residues. V trimming: 2 bases; J trimming: 2 bases; junction bases outside the gene matches: 1. CDR3 nucleotide sequence: TGTGCCAGCAGCTTACGACTAGCGGCCTACAATGAGCAGTTCTTC. Translated, it gives CASSLRLAAYNEQFF.

The rearrangement uses TRBV12-3 or TRBV12-4 and TRBJ1-1, with 10 bases matching TRBD1. The V gene end was trimmed by 6 bases and the J gene end by 12 bases; junction bases not matched to a gene: 10. CDR3 length: 13 amino acids. The CDR3 spells CASSSRQGALSFF. CDR3 in DNA: TGTGCCAGCAGCTCCCGACAGGGGGCTTTATCTTTCTTT.

V gene TRBV7-8 combines with J gene TRBJ1-1, with 7 bases that match TRBD1. CDR1 is SGHVS and CDR2 is FQNEAQ in the germline V gene. The J segment lost 4 bases and the V segment lost 4 bases, leaving 12 bases of the junction unmatched. The CDR3 has 16 residues. The DNA for the CDR3 is TGTGCCAGCAGCTGGAGACAGGGCGCTATTCTCACTGAAGCTTTCTTT. This codes for CASSWRQGAILTEAFF.

The CDR3 DNA sequence: TGTGCCAGCAGTCATGACGGGACAGGGACGACTGAAGCTTTCTTT. This encodes CASSHDGTGTTEAFF. The rearrangement joins TRBV2 to TRBJ1-1; TRBD1 aligns across 9 bases. With V trimmed by 5 bases and J by 5 bases, 9 bases remained unmatched. Germline V gene lookup returns CDR1 SNHLY and CDR2 FYNNEI. The CDR3 is 15 residues long.

This chain uses TRBV10-3 with TRBJ2-1, with 9 positions matching TRBD1. This CDR3 comprises 16 residues. The ends lost 11 bases at V and 2 bases at J; junction bases unmatched: 13. Germline CDR1 and CDR2: ENHRY and SYGVKD. The CDR3 sequence: CAPVPGGQGAYNEQFF. The CDR3, as DNA: TGTGCCCCAGTCCCGGGGGGACAGGGTGCCTACAATGAGCAGTTCTTC.

The chain combines TRBV7-9 with TRBJ2-7, with D perhaps matching TRBD2 (6 bases). The CDR3 extends over 14 amino acids. The germline V gene has CDR1 SEHNR and CDR2 FQNEAQ (reference sequence). V lost 7 bases and J lost 3, with 16 bases in between. Here the CDR3 reads CASKRAGGYYEQYF. The CDR3 DNA reads as TGTGCCAGCAAGAGGGCCGGGGGTTACTACGAGCAGTACTTC.

This clone was counted between two and nine times. The chain combines TRBV28 with TRBJ1-1; D is possibly TRBD1 (5 bases). The CDR3 is 18 residues long. The germline CDR1 and CDR2 sequences are MDHEN and SYDVKM. Trimming left V 5 bases short and J 0 bases short, with 22 bases between. The CDR3, as DNA: TGTGCCAGCAGTCCATTCTCGGTCGGGGGGAGGGTGAACACTGAAGCTTTCTTT. Its translation is CASSPFSVGGRVNTEAFF.

V is TRBV30 and J is TRBJ2-1; 7 nucleotides agree with TRBD1. Looked up from germline, CDR1 is GTSNPN and CDR2 is SVGIG (reference sequence). With 6 bases clipped from V and 0 bases from J, the junction kept 8 bases outside the gene matches. The CDR3 has 15 residues. The CDR3 is CACSKGASSYNEQFF. The CDR3 coding sequence is TGTGCCTGTTCGAAGGGGGCTAGCTCCTACAATGAGCAGTTCTTC.

This chain connects TRBV5-1 to TRBJ2-3; 8 bases align to TRBD2. This CDR3 region has 19 residues. Germline values: CDR1 SGHRS, CDR2 YFSETQ. Losses at the gene ends were 1 base for V and 0 bases for J; bases not matched to a gene: 13. The CDR3 DNA sequence: TGCGCCAGCAGCTTGAAAGAGGGGTCACTAGCGGATAGCACAGATACGCAGTATTTT. Residues: CASSLKEGSLADSTDTQYF. Complete variable domain (other parts from reference TRBV5-1 and TRBJ2-3): KAGVTQTPRYLIKTRGQQVTLSCSPISGHRSVSWYQQTPGQGLQFLFEYFSETQRNKGNFPGRFSGRQFSNSRSEMNVSTLELGDSALYLCASSLKEGSLADSTDTQYFGPGTRLTVL.

The genes are TRBV19 and TRBJ1-6; D possibly corresponds to TRBD1 (6 bases). The germline V gene encodes CDR1 LNHDA and CDR2 SQIVND (reference sequence). The CDR3 sequence is 15 residues long. Trimming took 6 bases from V and 2 from J, leaving 11 bases between them. The DNA of the CDR3 is TGTGCCAGTAGCCAGGACAGCGCCTATAATTCACCCCTCCACTTT. This sequence encodes CASSQDSAYNSPLHF.

The V and J genes are TRBV12-3 or TRBV12-4 and TRBJ2-1; 9 nucleotides match TRBD2. This CDR3 comprises 11 residues. The trim removed 6 bases at V and 14 bases at J, leaving 5 bases unmatched. CDR3 in amino acids: CASSLAGSEFF. CDR3 sequence (DNA): TGTGCCAGCAGCCTAGCGGGATCAGAGTTCTTC.

The rearrangement joins TRBV28 to TRBJ1-6; 7 bases map to TRBD1. Per germline, CDR1 MDHEN and CDR2 SYDVKM. The CDR3 is made up of 14 amino acids. J was trimmed by 10 bases and V by 6 bases; bases with no gene match: 9. DNA for the CDR3: TGTGCCAGCAGCCCCCGACAGGGAGGCTCACCCCTCCACTTT. This sequence encodes CASSPRQGGSPLHF. Drawing the rest from reference TRBV28 and TRBJ1-6, the complete variable domain is DVKVTQSSRYLVKRTGEKVFLECVQDMDHENMFWYRQDPGLGLRLIYFSYDVKMKEKGDIPEGYSVSREKKERFSLILESASTNQTSMYLCASSPRQGGSPLHFGNGTRLTVT.

V and J are TRBV18 and TRBJ1-2; D unresolved. The CDR3 is 13 residues long. The V gene's germline CDR1 is KGHSH and CDR2 LQKENI. With 6 bases removed from V and 1 base from J, the gap between germline ends came to 9 bases. The CDR3 DNA sequence: TGTGCCAGCTCCCCGGACTTTAACTATGGCTACACCTTC. This sequence encodes CASSPDFNYGYTF. Drawing the rest from reference TRBV18 and TRBJ1-2, the complete variable domain is NAGVMQNPRHLVRRRGQEARLRCSPMKGHSHVYWYRQLPEEGLKFMVYLQKENIIDESGMPKERFSAEFPKEGPSILRIQQVVRGDSAAYFCASSPDFNYGYTFGSGTRLTVV.

The J gene is TRBJ1-2, the V gene TRBV12-3 or TRBV12-4, with D unresolved. Trimming removed 7 bases at V and 8 bases at J, with 17 bases between. CDR3 size: 13 residues. CDR3 nucleotides: TGTGCCAGCAATGGCGGCCTCTGGAGCGGCTACACCTTC. Its protein is CASNGGLWSGYTF.

V usage is TRBV5-6 and J usage is TRBJ2-7; TRBD1 agrees at 7 bases. The CDR3 extends over 15 amino acids. Germline CDR1 is SGHDT and CDR2 is YYEEEE. V shed 1 base, J shed 2 bases, and the junction held 6 bases outside the gene matches. In DNA, the CDR3 is TGTGCCAGCAGCTTGTACGCAGGGGGTACCTACGAGCAGTACTTC. It is translated as CASSLYAGGTYEQYF.

Turning to this clone: Distinct nucleotide sequences in the sample also encode this CDR3. The chain is built from TRBV11-3 and TRBJ2-7; tentatively, D is TRBD1 (7 bases). The V end lost 1 base, the J end lost 3 bases, and 13 bases lay between the germline ends. The germline V gene encodes CDR1 SGHNT and CDR2 YENEEA. The CDR3 consists of 15 residues. The CDR3 sequence is CASSLGGDSFYEQYF. As DNA, the CDR3 is TGTGCCAGCAGCTTAGGGGGGGACAGCTTCTACGAGCAGTACTTC.

The chain links TRBV12-3 or TRBV12-4 to TRBJ2-1; D gene unclear. The CDR3 has 12 amino acids. The germline V and J ends were trimmed by 6 bases and 9 bases, with 12 bases remaining between them. CDR3 region: CASRFARAEQFF. In DNA, the CDR3 is TGTGCCAGCAGGTTTGCTCGCGCTGAGCAGTTCTTC.

The gene calls are TRBV13 and TRBJ2-4, with a possible D match to TRBD1 (7 bases). The length of the CDR3 is 16 residues. Germline CDR1 reads PRHDT; CDR2 reads FYEKMQ (reference sequence). The germline V and J ends were trimmed by 5 bases and 0 bases, with 14 bases remaining between them. CDR3 DNA sequence: TGTGCCAGCAGCCGCAGGGGGGCGGTAGCCAAAAACATTCAGTACTTC. Translation: CASSRRGAVAKNIQYF.

The rearrangement uses TRBV11-2 and TRBJ2-7; TRBD1 agrees at 7 bases. The CDR3 has 14 amino acids. Germline-derived CDR1 and CDR2 are SGHAT and FQNNGV. With 9 bases clipped from V and 3 bases from J, the junction kept 11 bases outside the gene matches. CDR3 in DNA: TGTGCCAGTGTCCGGGACAGATTATACTACGAGCAGTACTTC. Translating it yields CASVRDRLYYEQYF.

The chain carries TRBV3-1 (or the pseudogene TRBV3-2) and TRBJ1-2; tentative D call: TRBD1 (6 bases). V dropped 0 bases and J dropped 8 bases, with 19 bases sitting between them. CDR1 and CDR2 from the germline V gene are LGHDT and YNNKEL (reference sequence). CDR3 length equals 16 residues. The CDR3, as DNA: TGTGCCAGCAGCCAAGATGGGGGCCTTCGGTATCGGGGCTACACCTTC. It is translated as CASSQDGGLRYRGYTF.

The gene calls are TRBV5-5 and TRBJ1-2; 8 positions agree with TRBD1. Germline CDR1 is SGHKS and CDR2 is YYEKEE (reference sequence). V trimming: 3 bases; J trimming: 7 bases; junction bases outside the gene matches: 14. There are 16 residues in the CDR3. CDR3 nucleotides: TGTGCCAGCAGCTCCCTAAAACAGGGGGTGACGGTTGGCTACACCTTC. Protein product: CASSSLKQGVTVGYTF.

The chain carries TRBV7-8 and TRBJ2-7; TRBD2 is a possible D gene (6 bases). The CDR3 is 13 residues long. The germline gives CDR1 SGHVS, CDR2 FQNEAQ. V shed 4 bases and J shed 6 bases, with 13 bases lying between them. CDR3 amino acids: CASSSLPTSEQYF. CDR3 nucleotide sequence: TGTGCCAGCAGCTCATTACCGACTAGCGAGCAGTACTTC.

The V call is TRBV6-5, the J call TRBJ2-4; 11 nucleotides match TRBD2. Germline lookup yields CDR1 MNHEY and CDR2 SVGAGI. Trimming removed 7 bases from V and 8 bases from J; junction bases left unmatched: 10. This CDR3 comprises 15 residues. The DNA of the CDR3 is TGTGCCAGCACCACAAAGGCTAGCGGGAGGTACATTCAGTACTTC. Amino acid sequence: CASTTKASGRYIQYF.

J is TRBJ1-1 and V is TRBV9, with a tentative D call TRBD1 (5 bases). With 2 bases removed from V and 5 bases from J, the gap between germline ends came to 16 bases. The CDR3 loop spans 15 amino acids. Germline V lookup: CDR1 SGDLS, CDR2 YYNGEE. The CDR3 sequence: CASSVVQGSGTEAFF. The CDR3 DNA sequence: TGTGCCAGCAGCGTTGTCCAGGGATCCGGGACTGAAGCTTTCTTT.

The chain couples TRBV15 to TRBJ2-1; D perhaps matches TRBD2 (6 bases). CDR1 and CDR2 (germline): LNHNV, YYDKDF (reference sequence). The V and J ends lost 2 bases and 0 bases respectively, with 11 bases between them. The CDR3 contains 16 residues. The CDR3, as DNA: TGTGCCACCAGCAGAAAGCGGGCTAGCTCCTACAATGAGCAGTTCTTC. Protein: CATSRKRASSYNEQFF.

V is TRBV27 and J is TRBJ2-7; 10 bases align to TRBD2. The CDR3 extends over 15 amino acids. Germline CDR1 is MNHEY and CDR2 is SMNVEV (reference sequence). Unmatched junction bases numbered 8, after V lost 2 bases and J lost 7 bases. Here the CDR3 DNA reads TGTGCCAGCAGTTTAGTAACTAGCGGGATAGGGGAGCAGTACTTC. Translated: CASSLVTSGIGEQYF.

Only one count was recorded for this clone. The chain couples TRBV19 to TRBJ2-7; 8 positions agree with TRBD2. Trimming cost V 4 bases and J 5 bases; bases outside gene matches: 10. This CDR3 spans 15 amino acids. Germline CDR1 LNHDA, CDR2 SQIVND (reference sequence). The CDR3 DNA is TGTGCCAGTAGTAGGGGGCGACTAGCGAGGAACGAGCAGTACTTC. It codes for CASSRGRLARNEQYF. Full variable domain (remainder filled in from reference TRBV19 and TRBJ2-7): DGGITQSPKYLFRKEGQNVTLSCEQNLNHDAMYWYRQDPGQGLRLIYYSQIVNDFQKGDIAEGYSVSREKKESFPLTVTSAQKNPTAFYLCASSRGRLARNEQYFGPGTRLTVT.